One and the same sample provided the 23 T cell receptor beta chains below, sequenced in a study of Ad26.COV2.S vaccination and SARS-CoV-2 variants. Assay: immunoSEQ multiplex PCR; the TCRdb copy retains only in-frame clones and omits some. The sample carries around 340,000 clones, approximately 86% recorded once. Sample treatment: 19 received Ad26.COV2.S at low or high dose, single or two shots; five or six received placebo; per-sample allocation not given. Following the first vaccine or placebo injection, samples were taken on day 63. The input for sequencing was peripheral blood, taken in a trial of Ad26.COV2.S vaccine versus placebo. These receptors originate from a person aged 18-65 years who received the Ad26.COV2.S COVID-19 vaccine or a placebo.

The CDR3 coding sequence is TGTGCCAGCAGGGACAGGGTTACCTATGGCTACACCTTC. Encoded protein: CASRDRVTYGYTF. This chain links TRBV6-6 with TRBJ1-2, with TRBD1 matching 8 bases. This CDR3 is built from 13 residues. CDR1 is MNHNY and CDR2 is SVGAGI in the germline V gene (reference sequence). The ends lost 6 bases at V and 4 bases at J; junction bases unmatched: 4.

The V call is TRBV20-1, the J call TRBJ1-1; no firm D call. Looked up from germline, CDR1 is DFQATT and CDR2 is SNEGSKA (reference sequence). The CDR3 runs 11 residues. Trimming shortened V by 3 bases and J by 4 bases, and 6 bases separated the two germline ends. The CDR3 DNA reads TGCAGTGCTAGGGGCCCCACTGAAGCTTTCTTT. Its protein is CSARGPTEAFF.

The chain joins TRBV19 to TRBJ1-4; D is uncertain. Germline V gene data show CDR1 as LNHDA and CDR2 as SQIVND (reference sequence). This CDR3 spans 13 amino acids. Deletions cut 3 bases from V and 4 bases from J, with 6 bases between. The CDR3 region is CASSMYGNEKLFF. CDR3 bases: TGTGCCAGTAGTATGTACGGTAATGAAAAACTGTTTTTT.

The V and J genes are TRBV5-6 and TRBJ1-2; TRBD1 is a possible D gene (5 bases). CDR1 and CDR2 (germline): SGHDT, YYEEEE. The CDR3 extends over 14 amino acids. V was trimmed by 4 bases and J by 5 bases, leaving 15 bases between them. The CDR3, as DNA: TGTGCCAGCAGCGGGGGTCTGACCGGGTATGGCTACACCTTC. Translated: CASSGGLTGYGYTF.

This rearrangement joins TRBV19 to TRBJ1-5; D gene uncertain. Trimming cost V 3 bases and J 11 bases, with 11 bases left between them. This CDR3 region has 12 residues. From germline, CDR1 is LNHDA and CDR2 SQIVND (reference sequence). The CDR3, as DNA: TGTGCCAGTAGTATTGAGGGTAAGGCCCAGCATTTT. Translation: CASSIEGKAQHF.

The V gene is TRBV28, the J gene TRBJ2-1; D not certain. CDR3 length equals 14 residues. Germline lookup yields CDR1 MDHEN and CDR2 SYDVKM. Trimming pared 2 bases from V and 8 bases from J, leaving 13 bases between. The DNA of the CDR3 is TGTGCCAGCAGTTTAGGGGTTAAGTTGTATGAGCAGTTCTTC. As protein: CASSLGVKLYEQFF.

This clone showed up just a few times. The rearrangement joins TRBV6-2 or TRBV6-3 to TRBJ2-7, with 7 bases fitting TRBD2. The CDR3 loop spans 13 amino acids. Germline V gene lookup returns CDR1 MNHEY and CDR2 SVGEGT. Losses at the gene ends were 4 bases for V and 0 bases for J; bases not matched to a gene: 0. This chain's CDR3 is CASSWGGSYEQYF. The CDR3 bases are TGTGCCAGCAGTTGGGGGGGCTCCTACGAGCAGTACTTC.

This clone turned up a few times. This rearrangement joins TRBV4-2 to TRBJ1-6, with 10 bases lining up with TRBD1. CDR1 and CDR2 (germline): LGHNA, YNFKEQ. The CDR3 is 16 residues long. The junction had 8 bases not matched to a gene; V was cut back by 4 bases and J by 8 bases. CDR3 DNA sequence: TGTGCCAGCAGCCGTCCTACCGGGACAGGGGATTCACCCCTCCACTTT. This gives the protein CASSRPTGTGDSPLHF.

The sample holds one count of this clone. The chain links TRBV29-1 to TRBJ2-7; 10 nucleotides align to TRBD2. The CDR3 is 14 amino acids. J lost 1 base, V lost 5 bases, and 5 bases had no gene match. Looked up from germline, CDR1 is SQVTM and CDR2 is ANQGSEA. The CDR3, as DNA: TGCAGCGTTCGACTAGCGGGTCGTTCCTACGAGCAGTACTTC. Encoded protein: CSVRLAGRSYEQYF.

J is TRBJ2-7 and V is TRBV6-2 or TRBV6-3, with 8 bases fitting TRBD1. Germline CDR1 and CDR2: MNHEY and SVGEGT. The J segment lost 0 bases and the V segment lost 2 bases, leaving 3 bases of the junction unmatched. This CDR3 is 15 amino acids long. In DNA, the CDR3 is TGTGCCAGCAGTTACCGGACAGGGATCTCCTACGAGCAGTACTTC. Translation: CASSYRTGISYEQYF.

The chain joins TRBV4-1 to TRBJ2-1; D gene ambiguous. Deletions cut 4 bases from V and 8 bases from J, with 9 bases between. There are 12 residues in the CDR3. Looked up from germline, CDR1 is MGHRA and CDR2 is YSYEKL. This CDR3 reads CASSPKFDEQFF. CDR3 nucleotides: TGCGCCAGCAGCCCCAAATTCGATGAGCAGTTCTTC.

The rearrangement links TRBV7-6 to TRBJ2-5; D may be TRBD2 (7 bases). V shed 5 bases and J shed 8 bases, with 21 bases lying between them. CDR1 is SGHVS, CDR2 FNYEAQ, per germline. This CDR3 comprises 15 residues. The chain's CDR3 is CASSPTRGGVTTQYF. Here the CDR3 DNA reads TGTGCCAGCAGCCCAACGCGAGGGGGGGTCACAACCCAGTACTTC.

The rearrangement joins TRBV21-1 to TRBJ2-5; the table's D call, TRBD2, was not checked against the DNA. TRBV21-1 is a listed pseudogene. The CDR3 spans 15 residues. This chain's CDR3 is CASSKGEGFQETQYF. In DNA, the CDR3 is TGTGCCAGCAGCAAAGGGGAGGGGTTCCAAGAGACCCAGTACTTC.

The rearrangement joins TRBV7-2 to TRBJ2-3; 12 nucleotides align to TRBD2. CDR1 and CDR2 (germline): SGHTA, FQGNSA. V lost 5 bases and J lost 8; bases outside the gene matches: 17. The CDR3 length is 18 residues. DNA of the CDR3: TGTGCCAGCAGCGTCTCGCGCTGGACTAGCGGGATTAGGGGTACGCAGTATTTT. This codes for CASSVSRWTSGIRGTQYF. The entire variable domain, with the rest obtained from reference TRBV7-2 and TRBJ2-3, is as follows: GAGVSQSPSNKVTEKGKDVELRCDPISGHTALYWYRQSLGQGLEFLIYFQGNSAPDKSGLPSDRFSAERTGGSVSTLTIQRTQQEDSAVYLCASSVSRWTSGIRGTQYFGPGTRLTVL.

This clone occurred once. The CDR3 is CASSQETRVGNTEAFF. The CDR3 DNA follows: TGTGCCAGCAGCCAAGAAACTCGAGTAGGAAACACTGAAGCTTTCTTT. The genes are TRBV4-2 and TRBJ1-1; D uncertain. CDR3 length equals 16 residues. Trimming took off 0 bases at V and 2 bases at J, with 13 bases between the two ends. Germline CDR1 and CDR2: LGHNA and YNFKEQ.

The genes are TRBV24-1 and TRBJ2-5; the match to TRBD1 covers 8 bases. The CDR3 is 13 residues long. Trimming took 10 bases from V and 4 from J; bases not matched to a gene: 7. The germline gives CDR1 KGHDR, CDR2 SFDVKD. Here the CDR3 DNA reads TGTGCCACGGCGACAGGGGTGGGAGAGACCCAGTACTTC. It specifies CATATGVGETQYF.

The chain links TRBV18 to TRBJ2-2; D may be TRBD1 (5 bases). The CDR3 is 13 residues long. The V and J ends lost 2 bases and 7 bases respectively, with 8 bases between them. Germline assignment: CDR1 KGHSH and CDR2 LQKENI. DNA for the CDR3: TGTGCCAGCTCACCAACAGGTGACGGGGAGCTGTTTTTT. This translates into CASSPTGDGELFF.

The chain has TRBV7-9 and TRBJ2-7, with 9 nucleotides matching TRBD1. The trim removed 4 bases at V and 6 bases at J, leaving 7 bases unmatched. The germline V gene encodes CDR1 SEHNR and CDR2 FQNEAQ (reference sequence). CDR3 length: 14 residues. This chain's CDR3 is CASSSTGGWGEQYF. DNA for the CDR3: TGTGCCAGCAGCTCAACAGGGGGCTGGGGCGAGCAGTACTTC. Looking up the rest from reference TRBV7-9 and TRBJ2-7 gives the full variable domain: DTGVSQNPRHKITKRGQNVTFRCDPISEHNRLYWYRQTLGQGPEFLTYFQNEAQLEKSRLLSDRFSAERPKGSFSTLEIQRTEQGDSAMYLCASSSTGGWGEQYFGPGTRLTVT.

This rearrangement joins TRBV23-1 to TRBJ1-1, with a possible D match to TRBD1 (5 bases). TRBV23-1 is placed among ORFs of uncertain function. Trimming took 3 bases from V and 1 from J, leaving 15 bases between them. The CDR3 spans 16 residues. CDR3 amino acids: CASSQRLETANTEAFF. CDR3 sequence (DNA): TGCGCCAGCAGTCAGAGACTTGAGACAGCGAACACTGAAGCTTTCTTT.

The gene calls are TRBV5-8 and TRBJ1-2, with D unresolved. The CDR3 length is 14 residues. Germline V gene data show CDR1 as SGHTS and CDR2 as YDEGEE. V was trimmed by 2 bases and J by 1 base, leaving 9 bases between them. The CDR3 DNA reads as TGTGCCAGCAGCTTTAGTATCTTTAACTATGGCTACACCTTC. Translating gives CASSFSIFNYGYTF.

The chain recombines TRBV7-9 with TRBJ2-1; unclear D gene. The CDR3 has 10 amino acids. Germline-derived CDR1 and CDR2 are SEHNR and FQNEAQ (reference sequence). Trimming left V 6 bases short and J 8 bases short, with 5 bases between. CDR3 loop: CASRPDEQFF. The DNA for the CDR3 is TGTGCCAGCAGGCCCGATGAGCAGTTCTTC.

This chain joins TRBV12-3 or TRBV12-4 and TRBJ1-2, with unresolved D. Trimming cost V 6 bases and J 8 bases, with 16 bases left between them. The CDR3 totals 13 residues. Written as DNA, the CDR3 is TGTGCCAGCAGACCTCCGGACCGGCCGGGCTACACCTTC. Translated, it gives CASRPPDRPGYTF.

CDR3 sequence reads: CASTPFPSTDTQYF. Here the CDR3 DNA reads TGTGCCAGCACCCCCTTCCCTAGCACAGATACGCAGTATTTT. The chain links TRBV6-5 to TRBJ2-3; D call uncertain. Trimming cost V 7 bases and J 0 bases, with 11 bases left between them. Per germline, CDR1 MNHEY and CDR2 SVGAGI. The CDR3 totals 14 residues.